One T cell receptor (beta chain) is described in this entry. What it binds is not known. TCRdb's copy holds only in-frame clones and misses some; the assay was immunoSEQ multiplex PCR. The sample lists approximately 72,000 clones, about 90% occurring once. If patients had autoimmune disease history or systemic immunosuppression, they were excluded. The data originate from a study of OX40 agonist ivuxolimab in advanced cancers. Looking at the study overall: Patients received the agonistic anti-OX40 (CD134) antibody ivuxolimab. Patients were dosed intravenously with ivuxolimab at 0.01 to 10 mg/kg every 2 weeks. Study-wide results and caveats: CD4+ and CD8+ blood T cells expanded clonally by week 6 at 0.1 to 3.0 mg/kg.

Germline trimming cut 7 bases from V and 0 bases from J; bases unmatched to any gene: 21. CDR1 is LNHDA, CDR2 SQIVND, per germline (reference sequence). This CDR3 has 20 residues. The sample in question was CD4+ or CD8+ T cells sorted from blood, obtained in a trial of the OX40 agonist ivuxolimab. This receptor was taken from an adult with an advanced solid tumor such as melanoma, head and neck, liver or kidney cancer. The chain uses TRBV19 and TRBJ2-3; the match to TRBD2 covers 8 bases. CDR3 protein: CASTGFSGEISTYSTDTQYF. CDR3 nucleotides: TGTGCCAGTACGGGGTTTAGCGGGGAGATTTCGACTTACAGCACAGATACGCAGTATTTT.